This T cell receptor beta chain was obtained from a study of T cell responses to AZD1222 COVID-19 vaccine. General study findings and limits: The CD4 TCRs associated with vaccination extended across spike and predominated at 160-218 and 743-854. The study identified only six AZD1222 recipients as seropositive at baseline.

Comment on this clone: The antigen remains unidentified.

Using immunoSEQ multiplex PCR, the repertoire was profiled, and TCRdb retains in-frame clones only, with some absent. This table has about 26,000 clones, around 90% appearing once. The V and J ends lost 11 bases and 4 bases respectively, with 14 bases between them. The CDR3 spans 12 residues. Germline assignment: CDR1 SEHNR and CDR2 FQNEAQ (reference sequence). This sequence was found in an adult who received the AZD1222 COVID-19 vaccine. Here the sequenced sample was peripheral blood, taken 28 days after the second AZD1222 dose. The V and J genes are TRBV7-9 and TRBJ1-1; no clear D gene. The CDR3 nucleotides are TGTGCCGGCCGGGTATTGAGCACTGAAGCTTTCTTT. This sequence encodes CAGRVLSTEAFF.